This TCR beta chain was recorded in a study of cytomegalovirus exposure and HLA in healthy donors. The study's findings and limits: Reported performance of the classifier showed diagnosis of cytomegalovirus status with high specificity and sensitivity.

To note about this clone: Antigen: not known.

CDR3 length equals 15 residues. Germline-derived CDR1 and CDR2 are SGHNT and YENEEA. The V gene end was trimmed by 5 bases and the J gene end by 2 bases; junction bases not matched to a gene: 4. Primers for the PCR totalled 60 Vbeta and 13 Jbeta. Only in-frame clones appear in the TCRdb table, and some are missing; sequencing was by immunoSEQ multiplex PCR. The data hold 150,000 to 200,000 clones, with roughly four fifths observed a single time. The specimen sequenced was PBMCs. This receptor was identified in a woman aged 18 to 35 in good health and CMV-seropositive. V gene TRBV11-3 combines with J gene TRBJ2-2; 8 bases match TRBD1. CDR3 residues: CASSGGQGNTGELFF. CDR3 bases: TGTGCCAGCAGCGGCGGACAGGGAAACACCGGGGAGCTGTTTTTT. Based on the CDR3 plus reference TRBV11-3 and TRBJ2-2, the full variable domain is EAGVVQSPRYKIIEKKQPVAFWCNPISGHNTLYWYLQNLGQGPELLIRYENEEAVDDSQLPKDRFSAERLKGVDSTLKIQPAELGDSAVYLCASSGGQGNTGELFFGEGSRLTVL.